The 18 T cell receptor beta chains in this list originate from one sample, sequenced in a study of response to subunit inactivated influenza vaccine. Each CDR3 protein is one row after TCRdb ran MiXCR on the RT-PCR reads. Of about 700,000 distinct CDR3 sequences in the sample, 11% to 15% were seen once. Sample: PBMCs from blood, taken less than 15 days before vaccination. These receptors all come from a man aged 45-65 years who received an inactivated influenza vaccine.

This clonotype was seen only a few times. The chain uses TRBV7-9 and TRBJ2-7; maybe TRBD2 (7 bases). Germline CDR1 reads SEHNR; CDR2 reads FQNEAQ (reference sequence). Deletions cut 8 bases from V and 4 bases from J, with 12 bases between. There are 12 residues in the CDR3. The CDR3 region has the DNA TGTGCCAGCGGGGGGGGCGCGTACGAGCAGTACTTC. Translating it yields CASGGGAYEQYF.

The genes are TRBV6-4 and TRBJ2-7, with TRBD1 matching 10 bases. Trimming removed 5 bases from V and 4 bases from J; junction bases left unmatched: 11. This CDR3 has 16 residues. Germline loops: CDR1 MRHNA, CDR2 SNTAGT. Here the CDR3 reads CASSLDAGTGEYEQYF. The CDR3, as DNA: TGTGCCAGCAGTCTGGATGCCGGGACAGGGGAGTACGAGCAGTACTTC.

This clonotype was seen a handful of times. The V gene is TRBV9, the J gene TRBJ1-2, with a weak D call TRBD1 (5 bases). This CDR3 contains 14 residues. Germline-derived CDR1 and CDR2 are SGDLS and YYNGEE. The V gene lost 0 bases and the J gene lost 0 bases, with 6 bases spanning the gap. The CDR3 DNA reads as TGTGCCAGCAGCGTAGGACAGTCTAACTATGGCTACACCTTC. Translated: CASSVGQSNYGYTF. Full variable domain (rest looked up from reference TRBV9 and TRBJ1-2): DSGVTQTPKHLITATGQRVTLRCSPRSGDLSVYWYQQSLDQGLQFLIQYYNGEERAKGNILERFSAQQFPDLHSELNLSSLELGDSALYFCASSVGQSNYGYTFGSGTRLTVV.

The chain links TRBV6-1 to TRBJ2-1, with D tentatively TRBD2 (6 bases). The CDR3 consists of 15 residues. CDR1 is MNHNS, CDR2 SASEGT, per germline. Between the trimmed V and J ends, which lost 6 bases and 4 bases, there was a span of 16 bases. The CDR3 protein is CASRTTRTVYNEQFF. The DNA for the CDR3 is TGTGCCAGCAGAACGACTAGAACGGTTTACAATGAGCAGTTCTTC.

This clonotype was observed a handful of times. The genes are TRBV12-3 or TRBV12-4 and TRBJ1-2, with D possibly matching TRBD1 (5 bases). This CDR3 region has 14 residues. Deletions cut 5 bases from V and 5 bases from J, with 15 bases between. This chain's CDR3 is CASSPGDGRYGYTF. The CDR3 DNA reads as TGTGCCAGCAGTCCTGGGGACGGGAGATATGGCTACACCTTC.

In this sample, this clonotype turned up a few times. The rearrangement links TRBV20-1 to TRBJ2-1; 10 nucleotides line up with TRBD2. Germline V CDR1 and CDR2: DFQATT, SNEGSKA (reference sequence). The junction had 4 bases not matched to a gene; V was cut back by 1 base and J by 4 bases. The CDR3 consists of 15 residues. CDR3 in amino acids: CSARASGGQYNEQFF. The CDR3 DNA reads TGCAGTGCTAGAGCTAGCGGGGGCCAGTACAATGAGCAGTTCTTC.

The chain recombines TRBV12-3 or TRBV12-4 with TRBJ1-1; 7 bases fit TRBD1. This CDR3 region has 15 residues. V lost 6 bases to trimming and J lost 8 bases; unmatched junction nucleotides: 15. The CDR3 DNA sequence: TGTGCCAGCAGCCCGATGACAGGGCTGGGTTCGGAAGCTTTCTTT. Translated: CASSPMTGLGSEAFF.

This clonotype was seen only a few times. The gene calls are TRBV9 and TRBJ2-1; 7 bases map to TRBD2. V lost 0 bases and J lost 5; bases outside the gene matches: 8. Germline loops: CDR1 SGDLS, CDR2 YYNGEE. The CDR3 runs to 16 residues. DNA for the CDR3: TGTGCCAGCAGCGTAGCGGGCGGGAGACGGGACAATGAGCAGTTCTTC. Translating it yields CASSVAGGRRDNEQFF.

This chain joins TRBV9 and TRBJ2-6; TRBD1 is a possible D gene (6 bases). The germline V gene has CDR1 SGDLS and CDR2 YYNGEE. The CDR3 runs to 16 residues. Trimming left V 0 bases short and J 0 bases short, with 7 bases between. The CDR3, as DNA: TGTGCCAGCAGCGTAGACAGGGACTCTGGGGCCAACGTCCTGACTTTC. Protein: CASSVDRDSGANVLTF.

There are a few counts of this clonotype. The chain couples TRBV5-1 to TRBJ2-5; perhaps TRBD1 as D (5 bases). V was trimmed by 0 bases and J by 5 bases, leaving 14 bases between them. The CDR3 spans 15 residues. Germline V CDR1 and CDR2: SGHRS, YFSETQ. The CDR3 nucleotides read TGCGCCAGCAGCTTGGTTAGGGGTATGGCGGAGACCCAGTACTTC. It yields the protein CASSLVRGMAETQYF.

The chain carries TRBV20-1 and TRBJ2-3, with TRBD2 matching over 7 bases. The CDR3 totals 13 residues. Germline CDR1 DFQATT, CDR2 SNEGSKA (reference sequence). With V trimmed by 1 base and J by 5 bases, 3 bases remained unmatched. The DNA of the CDR3 is TGCAGTGCTAGAGCCCCTAGCGGAGATACGCAGTATTTT. Protein product: CSARAPSGDTQYF.

This clonotype was observed at least ten times. The chain's CDR3 is CASSQDLGGARPQYF. CDR3 nucleotide sequence: TGTGCCAGCAGCCAAGATCTAGGGGGGGCTCGTCCGCAGTATTTT. The chain links TRBV3-1 to TRBJ2-3; TRBD2 might be the D (7 bases). V lost 0 bases and J 10 bases, leaving 17 bases between the germline ends. The CDR3 runs 15 residues. CDR1 and CDR2 (germline): LGHDT, YNNKEL (reference sequence).

Only a few counts were recorded for this clonotype. The chain is built from TRBV20-1 and TRBJ2-5; D gene uncertain. Germline lookup yields CDR1 DFQATT and CDR2 SNEGSKA (reference sequence). Trimming took off 5 bases at V and 0 bases at J, with 19 bases between the two ends. The CDR3 spans 16 residues. Here the CDR3 DNA reads TGCAGTGCTGGGCTACGAGTAGCCTCTTACCAAGAGACCCAGTACTTC. Amino acid sequence: CSAGLRVASYQETQYF.

The genes are TRBV15 and TRBJ2-2, with D perhaps assigned TRBD1 or TRBD2 (9 bases each). Germline loops: CDR1 LNHNV, CDR2 YYDKDF (reference sequence). This CDR3 contains 18 residues. V was clipped by 3 bases and J by 4 bases, with 21 bases between them. Here the CDR3 reads CATSRGTGRAGGTGELFF. The CDR3 DNA follows: TGTGCCACCAGCAGGGGGACAGGGCGAGCGGGGGGCACCGGGGAGCTGTTTTTT.

CDR3 bases: TGTGCCAGCAGGCGACTAGCGGGACATGCCTACAATGAGCAGTTCTTC. Its translation is CASRRLAGHAYNEQFF. The chain joins TRBV12-3 or TRBV12-4 to TRBJ2-1; 11 nucleotides align to TRBD2. This CDR3 contains 16 residues. V shed 6 bases and J 2 bases; nucleotides not matched to a gene: 6.

The chain joins TRBV6-1 to TRBJ2-3, with a tentative D call TRBD2 (7 bases). The CDR3 runs 14 residues. The germline gives CDR1 MNHNS, CDR2 SASEGT. V was trimmed by 10 bases and J by 4 bases, leaving 18 bases between them. The CDR3 DNA sequence: TGTGCCATCACCAAAGGCGGGGGCCCAGATACGCAGTATTTT. This codes for CAITKGGGPDTQYF.

V is TRBV12-3 or TRBV12-4 and J is TRBJ2-3; D is unresolved. The CDR3 contains 12 residues. The V and J ends lost 8 bases and 4 bases respectively, with 10 bases between them. The CDR3 reads CASSTTPDTQYF. In nucleotides, the CDR3 is TGTGCCAGCTCGACCACCCCAGATACGCAGTATTTT.

This clonotype was picked up many times. The genes are TRBV25-1 and TRBJ2-2; D is ambiguous. The V gene's germline CDR1 is MGHDK and CDR2 SYGVNS. Trimming removed 3 bases from V and 1 base from J, with 9 bases in between. The length of the CDR3 is 15 residues. CDR3 amino acids: CASSDNRRNTGELFF. The CDR3 DNA sequence: TGTGCCAGCAGTGACAACAGAAGGAACACCGGGGAGCTGTTTTTT.